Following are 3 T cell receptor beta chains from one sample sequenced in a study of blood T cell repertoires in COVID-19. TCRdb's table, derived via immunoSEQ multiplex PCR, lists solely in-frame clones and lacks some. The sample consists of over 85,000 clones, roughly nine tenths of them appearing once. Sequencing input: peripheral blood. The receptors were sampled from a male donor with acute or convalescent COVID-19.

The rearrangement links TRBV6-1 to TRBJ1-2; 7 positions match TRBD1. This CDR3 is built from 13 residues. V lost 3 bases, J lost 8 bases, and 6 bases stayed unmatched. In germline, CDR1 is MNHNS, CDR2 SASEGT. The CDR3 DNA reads TGTGCCAGCAGTGAGCAGGGGGACGGGGGCTACACCTTC. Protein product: CASSEQGDGGYTF.

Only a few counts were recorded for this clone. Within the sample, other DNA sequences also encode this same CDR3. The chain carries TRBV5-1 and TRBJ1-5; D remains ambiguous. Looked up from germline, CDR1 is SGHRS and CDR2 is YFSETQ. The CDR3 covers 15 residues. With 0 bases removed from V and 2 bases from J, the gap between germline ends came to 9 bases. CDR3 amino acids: CASSLAGGGNQPQHF. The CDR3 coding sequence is TGCGCCAGCAGCTTGGCTGGTGGAGGCAATCAGCCCCAGCATTTT.

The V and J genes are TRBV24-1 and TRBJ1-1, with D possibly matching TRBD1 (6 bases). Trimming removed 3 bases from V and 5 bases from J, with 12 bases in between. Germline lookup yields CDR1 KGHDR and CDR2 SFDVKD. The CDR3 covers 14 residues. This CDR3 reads CATSDPRGGTEAFF. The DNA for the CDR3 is TGTGCCACCAGTGATCCGAGGGGGGGGACTGAAGCTTTCTTT.